These 7 T cell receptor beta chains were all obtained from the same sample, sequenced in a study of cytomegalovirus exposure and HLA in healthy donors. PCR employed 60 Vbeta and 13 Jbeta primers. Clones were sequenced by immunoSEQ multiplex PCR, and TCRdb holds only the in-frame ones, with some missing. The table includes around 150,000 clones, around 85% detected once. The specimen sequenced was PBMCs. All receptors derive from a woman between 25 and 40 years old in good health and CMV-seronegative.

The chain joins TRBV29-1 to TRBJ2-7; TRBD1 agrees at 8 bases. There are 12 residues in the CDR3. Germline V gene lookup returns CDR1 SQVTM and CDR2 ANQGSEA. V was clipped by 6 bases and J by 3 bases; unmatched bases: 4. CDR3 sequence reads: CSVTGQVYEQYF. CDR3 in DNA: TGCAGCGTAACGGGACAGGTCTACGAGCAGTACTTC.

This clone was counted only a few times. This chain uses TRBV6-5 with TRBJ1-5, with D maybe TRBD1 (6 bases). Per the germline V gene, CDR1 is MNHEY and CDR2 is SVGAGI. V was trimmed by 6 bases and J by 6 bases, leaving 15 bases between them. CDR3 size: 14 residues. CDR3 protein: CASSPARGSQPQHF. CDR3 coding DNA: TGTGCCAGCAGCCCCGCGAGGGGGAGTCAGCCCCAGCATTTT.

This clone was picked up one time. The CDR3 DNA is TGTGCCTGGAGTGGCAGGGATGAAGCTTTCTTT. It is translated as CAWSGRDEAFF. The rearrangement links TRBV30 to TRBJ1-1, with D tentatively TRBD1 (5 bases). The ends were cut back, 1 base at V and 7 bases at J, with 7 bases in the middle. In germline, CDR1 is GTSNPN, CDR2 SVGIG (reference sequence). The CDR3 is made up of 11 amino acids.

Regarding this clone: This sample includes further DNA sequences coding for the same CDR3. The J gene is TRBJ1-2, the V gene TRBV18, with D maybe TRBD1 (6 bases). V shed 2 bases and J shed 8 bases, with 9 bases lying between them. The length of the CDR3 is 12 residues. From germline, CDR1 is KGHSH and CDR2 LQKENI. The CDR3 DNA sequence: TGTGCCAGCTCACCATCAGGGGACGGCTACACCTTC. This codes for CASSPSGDGYTF.

The CDR3 loop reads CASIAREGATDTQYF. CDR3 coding DNA: TGTGCCAGCATAGCGCGGGAGGGAGCCACAGATACGCAGTATTTT. The J gene is TRBJ2-3, the V gene TRBV6-5, with TRBD2 matching over 9 bases. In germline, CDR1 is MNHEY, CDR2 SVGAGI. J was trimmed by 2 bases and V by 7 bases; bases with no gene match: 7. CDR3 length equals 15 residues.

The rearrangement links TRBV29-1 to TRBJ1-1, with unresolved D. Trimming took off 2 bases at V and 5 bases at J, with 9 bases between the two ends. CDR1 is SQVTM and CDR2 is ANQGSEA in the germline V gene. CDR3 length equals 12 residues. The DNA for the CDR3 is TGCAGCGTTGAACCAGGTGGGACTGAAGCTTTCTTT. Amino acids: CSVEPGGTEAFF.

This chain links TRBV27 with TRBJ2-7; 8 bases align to TRBD2. CDR3 size: 16 residues. The junction had 13 bases not matched to a gene; V was cut back by 2 bases and J by 7 bases. Germline V CDR1 and CDR2: MNHEY, SMNVEV (reference sequence). The CDR3 sequence: CASSLMKAGAYEEQYF. In DNA form, the CDR3 reads TGTGCCAGCAGTTTAATGAAAGCGGGAGCGTACGAAGAGCAGTACTTC.